This TCR beta chain was documented in a study of shared clonotypes between healthy human individuals. Sequenced by immunoSEQ multiplex PCR; TCRdb stores in-frame clones only, minus some. Among over a million clones listed, about 80% were seen once. This clone was picked up many times. Its antigen is unknown. The germline V gene has CDR1 SGHRS and CDR2 YFSETQ. V was clipped by 3 bases and J by 8 bases, with 12 bases between them. The CDR3 sequence is 13 residues long. Notes on the study in general: The represented genetic and exposure-history diversity was limited by the small number of donors.

The sample comprised memory CD4+ T cells sorted from blood. Subset: CD45RA-negative fraction. The origin of this receptor is a man aged 18 to 35 in good health. The chain joins TRBV5-1 to TRBJ2-1; the D call may be TRBD1 or TRBD2 (7 bases each). Here the CDR3 reads CASSSQGGDEQFF. In DNA form, the CDR3 reads TGCGCCAGCAGCTCCCAGGGGGGGGATGAGCAGTTCTTC.